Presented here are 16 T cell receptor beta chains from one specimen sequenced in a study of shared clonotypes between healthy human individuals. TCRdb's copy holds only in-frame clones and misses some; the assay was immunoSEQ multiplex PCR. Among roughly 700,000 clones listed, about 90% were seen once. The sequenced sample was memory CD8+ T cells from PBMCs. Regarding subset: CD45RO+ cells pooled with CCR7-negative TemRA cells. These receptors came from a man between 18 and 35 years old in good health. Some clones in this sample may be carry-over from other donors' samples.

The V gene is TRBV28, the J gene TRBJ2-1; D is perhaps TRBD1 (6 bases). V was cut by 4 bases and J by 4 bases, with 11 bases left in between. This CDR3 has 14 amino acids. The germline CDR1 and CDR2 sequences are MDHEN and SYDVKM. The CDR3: CASSSNRVYNEQFF. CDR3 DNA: TGTGCCAGCAGTTCGAACAGGGTTTACAATGAGCAGTTCTTC.

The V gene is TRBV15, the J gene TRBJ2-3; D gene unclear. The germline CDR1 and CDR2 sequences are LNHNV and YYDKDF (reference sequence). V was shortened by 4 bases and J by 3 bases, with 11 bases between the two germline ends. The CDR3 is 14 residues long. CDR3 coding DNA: TGTGCCACCAGCATTTTGATCCATACAGATACGCAGTATTTT. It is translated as CATSILIHTDTQYF.

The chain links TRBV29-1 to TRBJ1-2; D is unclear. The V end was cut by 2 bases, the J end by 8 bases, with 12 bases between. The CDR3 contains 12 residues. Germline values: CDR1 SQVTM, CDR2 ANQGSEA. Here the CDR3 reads CSVEIGIGGYTF. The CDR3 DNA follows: TGCAGCGTTGAAATAGGGATCGGCGGCTACACCTTC. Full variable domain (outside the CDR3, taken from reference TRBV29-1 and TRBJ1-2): SAVISQKPSRDICQRGTSLTIQCQVDSQVTMMFWYRQQPGQSLTLIATANQGSEATYESGFVIDKFPISRPNLTFSTLTVSNMSPEDSSIYLCSVEIGIGGYTFGSGTRLTVV.

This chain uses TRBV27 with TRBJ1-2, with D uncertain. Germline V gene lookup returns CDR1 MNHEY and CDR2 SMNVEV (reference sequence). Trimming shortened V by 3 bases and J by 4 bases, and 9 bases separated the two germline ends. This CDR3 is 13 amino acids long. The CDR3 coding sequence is TGTGCCAGCAGTTTTGGACTGAGCTATGGCTACACCTTC. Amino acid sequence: CASSFGLSYGYTF.

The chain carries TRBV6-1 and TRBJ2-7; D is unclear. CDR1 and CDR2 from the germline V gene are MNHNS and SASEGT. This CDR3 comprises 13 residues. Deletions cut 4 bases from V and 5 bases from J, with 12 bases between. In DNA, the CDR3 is TGTGCCAGCAGTGTCGGAGTGCGAGACGAGCAGTACTTC. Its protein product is CASSVGVRDEQYF.

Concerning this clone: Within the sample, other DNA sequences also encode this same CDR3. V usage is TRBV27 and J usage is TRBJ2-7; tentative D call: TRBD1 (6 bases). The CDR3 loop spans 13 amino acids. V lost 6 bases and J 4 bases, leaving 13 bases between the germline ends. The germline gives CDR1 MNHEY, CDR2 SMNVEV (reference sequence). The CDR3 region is CASSYGQTYEQYF. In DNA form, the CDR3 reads TGTGCCAGCAGCTACGGACAGACATACGAGCAGTACTTC.

In DNA form, the CDR3 reads TGTGCCAGCAGGGTCAGGGGATGGGGCACAGATACGCAGTATTTT. Translating it yields CASRVRGWGTDTQYF. The V and J genes are TRBV28 and TRBJ2-3; the D gene is possibly TRBD1 (6 bases). Trimming took 6 bases from V and 1 from J, leaving 14 bases between them. Germline CDR1 is MDHEN and CDR2 is SYDVKM. The CDR3 contains 15 residues.

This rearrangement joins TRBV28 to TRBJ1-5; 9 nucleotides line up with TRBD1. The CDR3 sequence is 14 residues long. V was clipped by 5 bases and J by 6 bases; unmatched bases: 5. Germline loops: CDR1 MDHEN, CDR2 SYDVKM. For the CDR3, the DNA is TGTGCCAGCAGTGCAGGGACAGGGATTCAGCCCCAGCATTTT. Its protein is CASSAGTGIQPQHF.

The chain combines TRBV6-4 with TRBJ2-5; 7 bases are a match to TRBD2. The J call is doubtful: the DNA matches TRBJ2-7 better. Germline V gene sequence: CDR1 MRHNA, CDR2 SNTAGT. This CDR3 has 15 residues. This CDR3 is CASSEAGGSSYEQYF. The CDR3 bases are TGTGCCAGCAGTGAAGCGGGCGGGAGCTCCTACGAGCAGTACTTC.

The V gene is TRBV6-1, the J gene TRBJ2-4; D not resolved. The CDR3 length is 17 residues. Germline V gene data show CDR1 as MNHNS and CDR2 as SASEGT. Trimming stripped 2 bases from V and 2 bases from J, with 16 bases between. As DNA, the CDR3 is TGTGCCAGCAGTGAATTGCCGGCGAAGCCCCCCAAAAACATTCAGTACTTC. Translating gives CASSELPAKPPKNIQYF.

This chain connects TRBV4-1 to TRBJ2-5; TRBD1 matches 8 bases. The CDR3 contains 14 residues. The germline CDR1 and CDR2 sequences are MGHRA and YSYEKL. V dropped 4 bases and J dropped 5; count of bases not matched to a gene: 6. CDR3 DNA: TGCGCCAGCAGCCCCCGGACAGGGAAGGAGACCCAGTACTTC. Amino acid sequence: CASSPRTGKETQYF.

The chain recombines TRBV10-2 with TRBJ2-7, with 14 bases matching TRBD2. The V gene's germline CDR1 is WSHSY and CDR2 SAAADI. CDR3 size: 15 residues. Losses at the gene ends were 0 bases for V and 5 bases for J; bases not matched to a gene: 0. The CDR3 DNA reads TGCGCCAGCAGTGAGTCGGGACTAGCGGGAGACGAGCAGTACTTC. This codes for CASSESGLAGDEQYF.

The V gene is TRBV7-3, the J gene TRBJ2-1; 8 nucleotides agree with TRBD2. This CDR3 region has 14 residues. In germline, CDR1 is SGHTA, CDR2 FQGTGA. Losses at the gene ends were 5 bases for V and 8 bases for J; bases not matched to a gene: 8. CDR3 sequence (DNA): TGTGCCAGCAGCCGACTAGCGATTGGCGATGAGCAGTTCTTC. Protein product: CASSRLAIGDEQFF.

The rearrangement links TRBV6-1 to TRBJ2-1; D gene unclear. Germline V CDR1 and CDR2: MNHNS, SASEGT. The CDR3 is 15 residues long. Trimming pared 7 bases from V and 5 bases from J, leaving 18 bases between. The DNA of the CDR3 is TGTGCCAGCACCTACGTGGGTCCCGGCAACAATGAGCAGTTCTTC. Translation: CASTYVGPGNNEQFF.

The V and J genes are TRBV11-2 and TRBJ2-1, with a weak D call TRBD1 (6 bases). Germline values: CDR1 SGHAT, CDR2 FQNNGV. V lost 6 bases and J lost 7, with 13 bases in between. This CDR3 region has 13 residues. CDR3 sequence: CASRDRRENEQFF. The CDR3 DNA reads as TGTGCCAGCAGGGACAGACGCGAGAATGAGCAGTTCTTC.

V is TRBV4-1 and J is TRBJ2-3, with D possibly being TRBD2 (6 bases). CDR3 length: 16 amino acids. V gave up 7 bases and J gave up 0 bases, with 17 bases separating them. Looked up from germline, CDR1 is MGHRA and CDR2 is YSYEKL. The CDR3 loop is CASTFLAESSTDTQYF. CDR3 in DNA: TGCGCCAGCACCTTCTTAGCGGAATCCAGCACAGATACGCAGTATTTT.